This passage covers 12 T cell receptor beta chains from one sample sequenced in a study of T cells expressing NK-cell markers. Reprocessing the 5' RACE reads, TCRdb reports a single entry for every CDR3 protein and omits DNA. This table lists about 390,000 distinct CDR3 sequences. Sequencing was performed on blood T cells: a sorted CD56 or NKG2C T cell subset, CD4+ or CD8+ T cells, or bulk PBMC T cells (not recorded which). The receptor set was obtained from a woman aged 45-65 years in good health.

The gene calls are TRBV7-9 and TRBJ2-3; no DNA is available, so the TRBD1 call from TCRdb remains unchecked. This CDR3 spans 15 amino acids. Germline V gene data show CDR1 as SEHNR and CDR2 as FQNEAQ (reference sequence). The CDR3 loop reads CASSFDRGGADTQYF.

This chain uses TRBV5-1 with TRBJ2-7; TCRdb proposes TRBD2, but this gene call is untestable without DNA. The CDR3 spans 15 residues. The germline CDR1 and CDR2 sequences are SGHRS and YFSETQ. The CDR3 sequence is CASSRRDSGTYEQYF. The full variable domain, completed using reference TRBV5-1 and TRBJ2-7, is KAGVTQTPRYLIKTRGQQVTLSCSPISGHRSVSWYQQTPGQGLQFLFEYFSETQRNKGNFPGRFSGRQFSNSRSEMNVSTLELGDSALYLCASSRRDSGTYEQYFGPGTRLTVT.

The chain recombines TRBV5-1 with TRBJ2-1; TCRdb indicates TRBD1, and absent DNA this call remains unverified. The CDR3 totals 16 residues. Germline V gene lookup returns CDR1 SGHRS and CDR2 YFSETQ. This CDR3 reads CASSRLIDRDPNEQFF.

The J gene is TRBJ1-4, the V gene TRBV12-3 or TRBV12-4. The CDR3 runs to 17 residues. CDR3 protein: CASSLGTQAATNEKLFF.

This chain joins TRBV6-2 or TRBV6-3 and TRBJ2-1; TCRdb's D call, TRBD2, is unchecked because there is no DNA. The CDR3 sequence is 17 residues long. CDR1 and CDR2 (germline): MNHEY, SVGEGT. CDR3 protein: CASRDSGRRGMGNEQFF.

This sequence joins TRBV25-1 and TRBJ1-1; the D gene TCRdb calls, TRBD1, cannot be checked with no DNA. There are 15 residues in the CDR3. Germline assignment: CDR1 MGHDK and CDR2 SYGVNS. The CDR3 loop reads CASSGFREPPSKAFF.

The V gene is TRBV25-1, the J gene TRBJ1-2; TCRdb gives TRBD1 as the D gene, but with no DNA this cannot be confirmed. The germline V gene encodes CDR1 MGHDK and CDR2 SYGVNS. The CDR3 extends over 13 amino acids. The chain's CDR3 is CASSETGNYGYTF.

CDR3 amino acids: CATSLDSGRFDTQYF. V is TRBV15 and J is TRBJ2-3; TCRdb reports TRBD2, a call that lacks DNA to check it against. This CDR3 has 15 amino acids. Per germline, CDR1 LNHNV and CDR2 YYDKDF (reference sequence).

The gene calls are TRBV5-6 and TRBJ2-5; TCRdb returns TRBD2, unconfirmable since there is no DNA. The CDR3 is 13 amino acids. Germline V lookup: CDR1 SGHDT, CDR2 YYEEEE. The CDR3 here is CASTLAGTETQYF.

The rearrangement links TRBV10-1 to TRBJ2-2. The CDR3 has 14 amino acids. Germline-derived CDR1 and CDR2 are WNHNN and SYGVQD (reference sequence). The CDR3 sequence: CASREISLTGELFF.

This chain's CDR3 is CASRGTSGRRYEQFF. The rearrangement uses TRBV9 and TRBJ2-1; TCRdb's D call, TRBD2, is unchecked because there is no DNA. CDR3 length: 15 amino acids. Germline-derived CDR1 and CDR2 are SGDLS and YYNGEE.

The CDR3 loop is CASSFEGRPYEQYF. V usage is TRBV5-1 and J usage is TRBJ2-7. The CDR3 covers 14 residues. Germline CDR1 reads SGHRS; CDR2 reads YFSETQ.